A single sample gave rise to the 24 T cell receptor beta chains below, sequenced in a study of T cell changes during pregnancy in multiple sclerosis. Data came from immunoSEQ multiplex PCR; TCRdb stores just in-frame clones and leaves some out. The table has over 70,000 clones, less than 95% seen once. Specimen: peripheral blood, collected in the first trimester of pregnancy. The receptors originated from a female donor in good health, enrolled as a control in a pregnancy study.

V gene TRBV9 combines with J gene TRBJ1-3; TRBD1 matches at 7 bases. V was pared by 4 bases and J by 4 bases, with 11 bases of the junction left unmatched. Per the germline V gene, CDR1 is SGDLS and CDR2 is YYNGEE. This CDR3 spans 16 amino acids. CDR3 in amino acids: CASSPLGGGAGNTIYF. CDR3 bases: TGTGCCAGCAGCCCACTCGGAGGGGGCGCAGGAAACACCATATATTTT.

The chain carries TRBV4-2 and TRBJ1-2, with D possibly matching TRBD1 (5 bases). The CDR3 length is 16 residues. The germline V and J ends were trimmed by 0 bases and 5 bases, with 16 bases remaining between them. Germline values: CDR1 LGHNA, CDR2 YNFKEQ. CDR3 region: CASSQEALGQGYGYTF. For the CDR3, the DNA is TGTGCCAGCAGCCAAGAAGCGCTGGGGCAGGGATATGGCTACACCTTC.

This rearrangement joins TRBV4-3 to TRBJ2-3; 10 nucleotides line up with TRBD2. This CDR3 has 16 residues. V shed 2 bases and J 0 bases; nucleotides not matched to a gene: 2. Germline V CDR1 and CDR2: LGHNA, YSLEER. CDR3 nucleotide sequence: TGCGCCAGCAGCCAAACTAGCGGGGTCAGCACAGATACGCAGTATTTT. Translating gives CASSQTSGVSTDTQYF.

The rearrangement joins TRBV6-1 to TRBJ1-1; a weak D match, TRBD1 (5 bases). CDR3 length equals 13 residues. Germline values: CDR1 MNHNS, CDR2 SASEGT. With 4 bases removed from V and 9 bases from J, the gap between germline ends came to 15 bases. CDR3 sequence (DNA): TGTGCCAGCAGTGTATCGGGGACTACTAAAGCTTTCTTT. Translating gives CASSVSGTTKAFF.

CDR3 nucleotide sequence: TGTGCCAGCAGTTTATGGGGACAGGGAGAGCAGTACTTC. Its protein is CASSLWGQGEQYF. V gene TRBV28 combines with J gene TRBJ2-7; 9 nucleotides agree with TRBD1. The V and J ends lost 0 bases and 7 bases, in that order; junction bases with no gene match: 1. Germline CDR1 and CDR2: MDHEN and SYDVKM. This CDR3 contains 13 residues.

The gene calls are TRBV15 and TRBJ1-4, with 10 bases fitting TRBD1. CDR3 length: 16 residues. J gave up 5 bases and V 0 bases, and 3 bases lay outside the gene matches. The germline gives CDR1 LNHNV, CDR2 YYDKDF (reference sequence). The DNA for the CDR3 is TGTGCCACCAGCAGAGATGGGACAGGGGTAAATGAAAAACTGTTTTTT. It yields the protein CATSRDGTGVNEKLFF.

The CDR3 DNA reads as TGTGCCAGCAGCTTGGCCTTGCGGGGCAGCGGCTACGAGCAGTACTTC. Residues: CASSLALRGSGYEQYF. This chain uses TRBV7-2 with TRBJ2-7, with D possibly matching TRBD2 (6 bases). The CDR3 runs to 16 residues. Germline CDR1 and CDR2: SGHTA and FQGNSA. V was trimmed by 3 bases and J by 3 bases, leaving 18 bases between them. Full variable domain (outside the CDR3, taken from reference TRBV7-2 and TRBJ2-7): GAGVSQSPSNKVTEKGKDVELRCDPISGHTALYWYRQSLGQGLEFLIYFQGNSAPDKSGLPSDRFSAERTGGSVSTLTIQRTQQEDSAVYLCASSLALRGSGYEQYFGPGTRLTVT.

In its sample, this clone was seen a few times. The chain uses TRBV7-9 and TRBJ2-3, with D uncertain. This CDR3 has 12 residues. The V and J ends lost 7 bases and 4 bases respectively, with 9 bases between them. The germline V gene has CDR1 SEHNR and CDR2 FQNEAQ (reference sequence). DNA for the CDR3: TGTGCCAGCACCCCTACTGCAGATACGCAGTATTTT. This codes for CASTPTADTQYF.

CDR3 residues: CASSAGGGNSYGYTF. For the CDR3, the DNA is TGTGCCAGCAGCGCCGGAGGCGGCAACAGCTATGGCTACACCTTC. The V gene is TRBV7-2, the J gene TRBJ1-2; D ambiguous. This CDR3 has 15 amino acids. V lost 5 bases and J 4 bases, leaving 17 bases between the germline ends. Germline V gene sequence: CDR1 SGHTA, CDR2 FQGNSA.

The chain joins TRBV6-5 to TRBJ1-1; D not certain. Germline V gene data show CDR1 as MNHEY and CDR2 as SVGAGI. CDR3 length equals 15 residues. V was shortened by 6 bases and J by 6 bases, with 20 bases between the two germline ends. CDR3 bases: TGTGCCAGCAGAAAGCCCGGGCCCGGGAGCTCTGAAGCTTTCTTT. Translating it yields CASRKPGPGSSEAFF.

Of note for this clone: Relative to the germline gene, one junction end is altered; a read error may explain this. This sequence joins TRBV6-5 and TRBJ1-1; 8 bases align to TRBD1. CDR1 and CDR2 (germline): MNHEY, SVGAGI. The CDR3 totals 12 residues. CDR3 sequence: CAISESDRALTF. DNA for the CDR3: TGTGCCATCAGTGAGTCGGACAGGGCTCTGACCTTT.

The chain has TRBV4-3 and TRBJ1-1; 9 bases are shared with TRBD1. The CDR3 sequence is 18 residues long. Losses at the gene ends were 2 bases for V and 0 bases for J; bases not matched to a gene: 10. Germline V gene lookup returns CDR1 LGHNA and CDR2 YSLEER. The CDR3 DNA follows: TGCGCCAGCAGCCAACGAATCGGGACAGGGAACGTGAACACTGAAGCTTTCTTT. Translated: CASSQRIGTGNVNTEAFF.

This chain joins TRBV4-3 and TRBJ2-1; 7 bases match TRBD1. CDR1 is LGHNA and CDR2 is YSLEER in the germline V gene. The junction had 6 bases not matched to a gene; V was cut back by 1 base and J by 6 bases. The CDR3 runs to 15 residues. CDR3 nucleotide sequence: TGCGCCAGCAGCCAAGTAGGGGGCCTGGGCAATGAGCAGTTCTTC. This encodes CASSQVGGLGNEQFF.

The rearrangement uses TRBV9 and TRBJ1-3, with D hard to call. CDR1 and CDR2 (germline): SGDLS, YYNGEE. This CDR3 region has 13 residues. V dropped 6 bases and J dropped 1 base, with 8 bases sitting between them. The CDR3 DNA reads as TGTGCCAGCACCCCCAGTTCTGGAAACACCATATATTTT. Its protein is CASTPSSGNTIYF.

The CDR3 nucleotides read TGTGCCAGCAGCTTAGCGGGGCAGGGAAACACCATATATTTT. Protein product: CASSLAGQGNTIYF. The V gene is TRBV7-9, the J gene TRBJ1-3, with D maybe TRBD1 (5 bases). V was trimmed by 0 bases and J by 4 bases, leaving 7 bases between them. Germline lookup yields CDR1 SEHNR and CDR2 FQNEAQ (reference sequence). The CDR3 has 14 residues.

The chain combines TRBV5-6 with TRBJ2-1; D unresolved. Germline loops: CDR1 SGHDT, CDR2 YYEEEE. Trimming took 2 bases from V and 8 from J, leaving 8 bases between them. The CDR3 is 12 amino acids. CDR3 region: CASSFVADEQFF. The DNA for the CDR3 is TGTGCCAGCAGCTTTGTGGCTGATGAGCAGTTCTTC.

The chain joins TRBV5-4 to TRBJ2-2; D is perhaps TRBD1 (5 bases). The CDR3 consists of 15 residues. V dropped 4 bases and J dropped 0 bases, with 10 bases sitting between them. The germline CDR1 and CDR2 sequences are SGHNT and YYREEE (reference sequence). CDR3 bases: TGTGCCAGCAGCCGACGACAGACGAACACCGGGGAGCTGTTTTTT. It codes for CASSRRQTNTGELFF.

V usage is TRBV6-5 and J usage is TRBJ1-4; 8 bases align to TRBD1. This CDR3 spans 13 amino acids. The V and J ends lost 6 bases and 8 bases, in that order; junction bases with no gene match: 5. Per germline, CDR1 MNHEY and CDR2 SVGAGI. The CDR3, as DNA: TGTGCCAGCAGGAGACAGGGGAGGGAAAAACTGTTTTTT. Translating gives CASRRQGREKLFF.

This clone was picked up a small number of times. V and J are TRBV6-6 and TRBJ1-2; TRBD1 is a possible D gene (6 bases). Looked up from germline, CDR1 is MNHNY and CDR2 is SVGAGI (reference sequence). The V gene lost 7 bases and the J gene lost 2 bases, with 20 bases spanning the gap. This CDR3 spans 16 amino acids. The CDR3 DNA reads as TGTGCCAGCATCAACTCGGGGGGGCGCTTGAACTATGGCTACACCTTC. This translates into CASINSGGRLNYGYTF.

The chain couples TRBV5-3 to TRBJ1-1; D gene uncertain. TRBV5-3 is annotated as an ORF whose role is uncertain. The CDR3 spans 10 residues. V shed 7 bases and J shed 10 bases, with 11 bases lying between them. The CDR3 sequence: CARHRVVAFF. The DNA for the CDR3 is TGTGCCAGACACCGGGTGGTAGCTTTCTTT.

This rearrangement joins TRBV5-6 to TRBJ1-1; 8 bases fit TRBD1. V lost 5 bases and J lost 9; bases outside the gene matches: 9. The CDR3 covers 13 residues. Germline CDR1 SGHDT, CDR2 YYEEEE. The CDR3 loop is CASSRTGRIKAFF. The DNA for the CDR3 is TGTGCCAGCAGTAGGACAGGGCGAATAAAAGCTTTCTTT.

The rearrangement joins TRBV5-4 to TRBJ2-5, with D tentatively TRBD1 (6 bases). Per germline, CDR1 SGHNT and CDR2 YYREEE (reference sequence). V shed 4 bases and J shed 5 bases, with 15 bases lying between them. The length of the CDR3 is 14 residues. The CDR3 DNA is TGTGCCAGCAGCACCGGACAGTTGAGGGAGACCCAGTACTTC. Its translation: CASSTGQLRETQYF.

This clone was counted a single time. The chain uses TRBV7-8 and TRBJ1-5; TRBD1 agrees at 8 bases. Germline CDR1 reads SGHVS; CDR2 reads FQNEAQ. Trimming cost V 5 bases and J 7 bases; bases outside gene matches: 7. The CDR3 has 14 residues. As DNA, the CDR3 is TGTGCCAGCAGCCCAGGGGGGGACAGGCAGCCCCAGCATTTT. It is translated as CASSPGGDRQPQHF.

The V call is TRBV18, the J call TRBJ1-2; 11 bases match TRBD1. V trimming: 6 bases; J trimming: 2 bases; junction bases outside the gene matches: 11. The CDR3 length is 17 residues. Germline V gene lookup returns CDR1 KGHSH and CDR2 LQKENI. CDR3 in amino acids: CASSLGTGGEPNYGYTF. The CDR3 nucleotides read TGTGCCAGCTCCCTCGGGACAGGGGGGGAACCCAACTATGGCTACACCTTC.